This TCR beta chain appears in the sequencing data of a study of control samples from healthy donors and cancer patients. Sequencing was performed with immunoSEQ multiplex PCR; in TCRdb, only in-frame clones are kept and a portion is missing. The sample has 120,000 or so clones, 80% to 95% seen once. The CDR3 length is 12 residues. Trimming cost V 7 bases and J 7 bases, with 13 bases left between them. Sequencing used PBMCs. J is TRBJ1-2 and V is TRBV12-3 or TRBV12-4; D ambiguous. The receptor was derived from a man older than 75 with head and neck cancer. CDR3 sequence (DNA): TGTGCCAGCACCCCCACGGGCGGTGGCTACACCTTC. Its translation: CASTPTGGGYTF.